This TCR beta chain was identified in a study of blood T cell repertoires in COVID-19. Study background: The analysed material was cDNA or gDNA that came from T cells, B-cell-depleted T cells, or PBMCs.

Trimming took off 3 bases at V and 8 bases at J, with 19 bases between the two ends. CDR3 length equals 15 residues. Looked up from germline, CDR1 is SGHVS and CDR2 is FNYEAQ. Using immunoSEQ multiplex PCR, the repertoire was profiled, and TCRdb retains in-frame clones only, with some absent. The sample consists of roughly 140,000 clones, around 80% of them appearing once. This TCR derives from a woman between 50 and 59 years old in a cohort sampled during active or convalescent COVID-19. Sequencing was done on a sample of peripheral blood. The gene calls are TRBV7-6 and TRBJ1-2; maybe TRBD1 (6 bases). The CDR3 bases are TGTGCCAGCAGCTTGAAGGAGACAGGAGTTCGCGGCTACACCTTC. This gives the protein CASSLKETGVRGYTF.